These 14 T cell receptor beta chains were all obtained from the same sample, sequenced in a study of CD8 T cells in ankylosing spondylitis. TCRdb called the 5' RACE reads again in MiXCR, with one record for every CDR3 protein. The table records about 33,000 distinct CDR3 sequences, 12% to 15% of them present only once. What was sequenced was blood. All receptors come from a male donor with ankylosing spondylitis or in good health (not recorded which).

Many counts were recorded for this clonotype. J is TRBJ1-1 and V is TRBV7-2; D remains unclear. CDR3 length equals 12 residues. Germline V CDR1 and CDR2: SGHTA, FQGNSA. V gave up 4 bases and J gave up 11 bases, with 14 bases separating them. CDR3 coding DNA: TGTGCCAGCAGCTCAAACCTTATGAGGGCTTTCTTT. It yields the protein CASSSNLMRAFF.

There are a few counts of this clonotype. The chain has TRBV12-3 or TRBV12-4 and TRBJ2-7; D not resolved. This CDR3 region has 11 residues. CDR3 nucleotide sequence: TGTGCCAGCGGTTTTGGTTACGAGCAGTACGTC. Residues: CASGFGYEQYV.

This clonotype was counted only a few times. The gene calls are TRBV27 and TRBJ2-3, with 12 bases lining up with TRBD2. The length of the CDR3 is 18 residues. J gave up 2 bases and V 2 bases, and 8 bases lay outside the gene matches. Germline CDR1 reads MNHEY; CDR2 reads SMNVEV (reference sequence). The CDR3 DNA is TGTGCCAGCAGTTTACCTCCGGGACTAGCGGGCGCCACAGATACGCAGTATTTT. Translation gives CASSLPPGLAGATDTQYF.

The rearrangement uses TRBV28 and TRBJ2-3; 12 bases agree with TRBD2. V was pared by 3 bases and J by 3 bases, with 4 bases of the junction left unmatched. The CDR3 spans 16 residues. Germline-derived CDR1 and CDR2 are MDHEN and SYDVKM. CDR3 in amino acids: CASSFVTSGRTDTQYF. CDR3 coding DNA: TGTGCCAGCAGTTTCGTTACTAGCGGGAGGACAGATACGCAGTATTTT.

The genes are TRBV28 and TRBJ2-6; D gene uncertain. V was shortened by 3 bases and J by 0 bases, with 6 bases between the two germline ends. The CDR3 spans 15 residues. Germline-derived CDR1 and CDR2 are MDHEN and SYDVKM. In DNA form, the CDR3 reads TGTGCCAGCAGTTTTGCTAGCTCTGGGGCCAACGTCCTGACTTTC. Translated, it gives CASSFASSGANVLTF.

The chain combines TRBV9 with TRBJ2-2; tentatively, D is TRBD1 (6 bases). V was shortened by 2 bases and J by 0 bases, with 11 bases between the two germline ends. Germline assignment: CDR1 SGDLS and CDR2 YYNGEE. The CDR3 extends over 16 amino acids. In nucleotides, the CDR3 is TGTGCCAGCAGCGTTGCGACAGGAACGAACACCGGGGAGCTGTTTTTT. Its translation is CASSVATGTNTGELFF.

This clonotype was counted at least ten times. The CDR3 here is CASSLASSYEQYV. In DNA, the CDR3 is TGTGCCAGCAGCTTAGCTAGCTCCTACGAGCAGTACGTC. The chain employs TRBV7-2 and TRBJ2-7; no clear D gene. The CDR3 runs 13 residues. Between the trimmed V and J ends, which lost 0 bases and 0 bases, there was a span of 3 bases. From germline, CDR1 is SGHTA and CDR2 FQGNSA.

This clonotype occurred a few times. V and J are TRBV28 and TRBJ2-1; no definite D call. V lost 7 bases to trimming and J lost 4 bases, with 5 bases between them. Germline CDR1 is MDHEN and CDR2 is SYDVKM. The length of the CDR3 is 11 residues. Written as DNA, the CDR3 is TGTGCCAGCACCTGGTACAATGAGCAGTTCTTC. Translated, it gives CASTWYNEQFF.

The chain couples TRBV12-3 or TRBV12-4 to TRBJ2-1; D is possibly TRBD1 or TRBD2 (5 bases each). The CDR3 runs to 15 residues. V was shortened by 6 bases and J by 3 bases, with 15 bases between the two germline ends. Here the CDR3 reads CASSFKWDDYNEQFF. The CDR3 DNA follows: TGTGCCAGCAGCTTTAAGTGGGACGACTACAATGAGCAGTTCTTC.

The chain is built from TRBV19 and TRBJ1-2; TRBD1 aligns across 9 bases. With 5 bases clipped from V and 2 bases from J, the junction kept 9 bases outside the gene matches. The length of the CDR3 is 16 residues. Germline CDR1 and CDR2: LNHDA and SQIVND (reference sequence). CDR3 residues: CASSFGAGTGNYGYTF. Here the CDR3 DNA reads TGTGCCAGTAGTTTTGGAGCCGGGACAGGGAACTATGGCTACACCTTC.

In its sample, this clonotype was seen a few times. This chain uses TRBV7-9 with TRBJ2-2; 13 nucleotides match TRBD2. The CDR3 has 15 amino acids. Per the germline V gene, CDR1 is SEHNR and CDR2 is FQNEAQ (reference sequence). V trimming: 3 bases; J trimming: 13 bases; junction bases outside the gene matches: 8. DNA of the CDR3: TGTGCCAGCAGCTTGACTAGCGGGAGGATTTTGAGGCTGTTTTTT. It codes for CASSLTSGRILRLFF.

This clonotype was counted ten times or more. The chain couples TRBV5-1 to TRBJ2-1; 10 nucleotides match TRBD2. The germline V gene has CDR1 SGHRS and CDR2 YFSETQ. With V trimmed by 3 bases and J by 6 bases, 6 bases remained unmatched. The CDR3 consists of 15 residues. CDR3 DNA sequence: TGCGCCAGCAGCTCAGTAGCGGGAGGTAGCAATGAGCAGTTCTTC. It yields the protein CASSSVAGGSNEQFF.

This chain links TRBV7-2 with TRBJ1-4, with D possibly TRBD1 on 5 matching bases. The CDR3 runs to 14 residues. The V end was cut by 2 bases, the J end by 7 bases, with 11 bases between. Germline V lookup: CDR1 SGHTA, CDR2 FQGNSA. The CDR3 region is CASSLPGTGEKLFF. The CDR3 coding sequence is TGTGCCAGCAGCTTACCCGGGACTGGTGAAAAACTGTTTTTT.

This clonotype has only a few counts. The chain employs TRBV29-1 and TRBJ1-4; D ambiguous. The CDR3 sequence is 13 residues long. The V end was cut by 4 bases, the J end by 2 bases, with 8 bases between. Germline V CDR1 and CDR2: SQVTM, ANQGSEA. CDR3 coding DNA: TGCAGCGTTGGACACTCTACTAATGAAAAACTGTTTTTT. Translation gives CSVGHSTNEKLFF. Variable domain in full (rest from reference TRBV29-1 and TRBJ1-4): SAVISQKPSRDICQRGTSLTIQCQVDSQVTMMFWYRQQPGQSLTLIATANQGSEATYESGFVIDKFPISRPNLTFSTLTVSNMSPEDSSIYLCSVGHSTNEKLFFGSGTQLSVL.